The entry that follows covers one TCR beta chain sequence. Its specific antigen is unknown. Base-call qualities are not available, and no considerably larger clone is one nucleotide away. The Qiagen DNeasy kit was used to extract genomic DNA from unsorted PBMCs and from the negatively selected CD4+ and CD8+ fractions. Amplification of TCR beta CDR3 regions was done by immunoSEQ multiplex PCR with primers that anneal to V and J segments. A synthetic immune receptor repertoire was used to minimize amplification bias, and any residual bias was removed computationally once sequencing was done. The published analysis was carried out like this. Custom Python scripts were used to quantify repertoire diversity as the Shannon entropy index. Unsorted, CD4+ and CD8+ repertoires were examined separately, except in combined analyses, for which CD4+ and CD8+ sequences were merged in silico. A clone was considered expanded if an increase in frequency of at least 2-fold after treatment relative to C1D1 was found, and a pseudocount of 0.5 was applied to clones undetected at baseline. Clones with 0 or 1 copy at C1D1 were classified as singleton clones, and clones with 2 or more copies were classified as non-singleton clones. Clones expanded in unsorted samples were labelled as CD4+, CD8+ or unknown by matching protein sequences in sorted samples from the same patient. Wilcoxon tests on paired samples were used to test changes in diversity from C1D1 to C4D1. TCRdb holds this immuneACCESS table with in-frame rearrangements only. Some clones are missing; in checked studies, unresolved V genes explain under half, and the rest has no known cause. The V and J calls and clone size were taken over from that table, and D and trimming were inferred from the DNA. This sample has about 44,000 clones in its table, and 60% to 75% of those were observed once. The ten top clones hold about 3% of the sample.

According to the study, the label for this sample's time point signals: cycle 4 day 1 (C4D1), after less than 7 weeks of nivolumab. Every trial patient had relapsed after autologous stem cell transplantation, and cohorts A, B and C differed in prior brentuximab vedotin exposure. The trial cohort comprised some 60 patients with relapsed/refractory classical Hodgkin lymphoma whose best overall responses were complete response, partial response or progressive disease. Trial patients were treated with single-agent nivolumab in the multi-cohort phase II CheckMate 205 trial. An independent review committee assessed best overall response by applying the 2007 International Working Group response criteria. Trial PBMCs were collected just before the start of nivolumab (C1D1) and during therapy at cycle 2 day 1 and cycle 4 day 1. Peripheral blood was collected in 8 mL Vacutainer Cell Preparation Tubes, from which PBMCs were isolated by centrifugation and then cryopreserved.

The data were obtained in a study of PD-1 blockade in classical Hodgkin lymphoma (dated by TCRdb to about 2020). Context from the whole study: Nivolumab dosing was 3 mg/kg intravenously every 2 weeks, continuing until either disease progression or unacceptable toxicity. The study used CyTOF and TCR beta sequencing to define a peripheral blood immune signature of response to PD-1 blockade in classical Hodgkin lymphoma. Broad study findings and their caveats: Diversity was lower in patients who began nivolumab less than 1 year after ASCT, so these patients were left out of later analyses to avoid confounding by immune reconstitution. Trial patients with a complete response had baseline diversity similar to that of newly diagnosed patients, while partial responders and progressors had significantly lower diversity. Baseline TCR diversity was reported to be lower in newly diagnosed patients than in healthy donors, and even lower in relapsed/refractory patients. Only a single clinical trial cohort was studied, and what caused the repertoire differences, possibly disease activity or prior therapy, remained undefined. CD4+ but not CD8+ TCR diversity rose significantly by C4D1 (p=0.0027 vs p=0.16), most apparent in complete responders (p=0.02).

Trimming takes 5 bases off V and 2 bases off J; junction bases not matched to a gene: 5. CDR1 and CDR2 are drawn from the germline V gene (reference sequence): SSHAT, FNYEAQ. Including the terminal cysteine and phenylalanine, the CDR3 comprises 14 residues. CDR3 DNA only is kept here, 42 bases in frame from base 1. This clonotype was obtained from a human donor with classical Hodgkin lymphoma. The sequence is built from TRBV7-7 and TRBJ2-5; 7 of the junction bases match TRBD1. Sample: peripheral blood mononuclear cells (PBMCs), taken before the fourth cycle of nivolumab. The base sequence is TGTGCCAGCAGCCCAGGGGGTCTACAAGAGACCCAGTACTTC. This yields the protein CASSPGGLQETQYF.